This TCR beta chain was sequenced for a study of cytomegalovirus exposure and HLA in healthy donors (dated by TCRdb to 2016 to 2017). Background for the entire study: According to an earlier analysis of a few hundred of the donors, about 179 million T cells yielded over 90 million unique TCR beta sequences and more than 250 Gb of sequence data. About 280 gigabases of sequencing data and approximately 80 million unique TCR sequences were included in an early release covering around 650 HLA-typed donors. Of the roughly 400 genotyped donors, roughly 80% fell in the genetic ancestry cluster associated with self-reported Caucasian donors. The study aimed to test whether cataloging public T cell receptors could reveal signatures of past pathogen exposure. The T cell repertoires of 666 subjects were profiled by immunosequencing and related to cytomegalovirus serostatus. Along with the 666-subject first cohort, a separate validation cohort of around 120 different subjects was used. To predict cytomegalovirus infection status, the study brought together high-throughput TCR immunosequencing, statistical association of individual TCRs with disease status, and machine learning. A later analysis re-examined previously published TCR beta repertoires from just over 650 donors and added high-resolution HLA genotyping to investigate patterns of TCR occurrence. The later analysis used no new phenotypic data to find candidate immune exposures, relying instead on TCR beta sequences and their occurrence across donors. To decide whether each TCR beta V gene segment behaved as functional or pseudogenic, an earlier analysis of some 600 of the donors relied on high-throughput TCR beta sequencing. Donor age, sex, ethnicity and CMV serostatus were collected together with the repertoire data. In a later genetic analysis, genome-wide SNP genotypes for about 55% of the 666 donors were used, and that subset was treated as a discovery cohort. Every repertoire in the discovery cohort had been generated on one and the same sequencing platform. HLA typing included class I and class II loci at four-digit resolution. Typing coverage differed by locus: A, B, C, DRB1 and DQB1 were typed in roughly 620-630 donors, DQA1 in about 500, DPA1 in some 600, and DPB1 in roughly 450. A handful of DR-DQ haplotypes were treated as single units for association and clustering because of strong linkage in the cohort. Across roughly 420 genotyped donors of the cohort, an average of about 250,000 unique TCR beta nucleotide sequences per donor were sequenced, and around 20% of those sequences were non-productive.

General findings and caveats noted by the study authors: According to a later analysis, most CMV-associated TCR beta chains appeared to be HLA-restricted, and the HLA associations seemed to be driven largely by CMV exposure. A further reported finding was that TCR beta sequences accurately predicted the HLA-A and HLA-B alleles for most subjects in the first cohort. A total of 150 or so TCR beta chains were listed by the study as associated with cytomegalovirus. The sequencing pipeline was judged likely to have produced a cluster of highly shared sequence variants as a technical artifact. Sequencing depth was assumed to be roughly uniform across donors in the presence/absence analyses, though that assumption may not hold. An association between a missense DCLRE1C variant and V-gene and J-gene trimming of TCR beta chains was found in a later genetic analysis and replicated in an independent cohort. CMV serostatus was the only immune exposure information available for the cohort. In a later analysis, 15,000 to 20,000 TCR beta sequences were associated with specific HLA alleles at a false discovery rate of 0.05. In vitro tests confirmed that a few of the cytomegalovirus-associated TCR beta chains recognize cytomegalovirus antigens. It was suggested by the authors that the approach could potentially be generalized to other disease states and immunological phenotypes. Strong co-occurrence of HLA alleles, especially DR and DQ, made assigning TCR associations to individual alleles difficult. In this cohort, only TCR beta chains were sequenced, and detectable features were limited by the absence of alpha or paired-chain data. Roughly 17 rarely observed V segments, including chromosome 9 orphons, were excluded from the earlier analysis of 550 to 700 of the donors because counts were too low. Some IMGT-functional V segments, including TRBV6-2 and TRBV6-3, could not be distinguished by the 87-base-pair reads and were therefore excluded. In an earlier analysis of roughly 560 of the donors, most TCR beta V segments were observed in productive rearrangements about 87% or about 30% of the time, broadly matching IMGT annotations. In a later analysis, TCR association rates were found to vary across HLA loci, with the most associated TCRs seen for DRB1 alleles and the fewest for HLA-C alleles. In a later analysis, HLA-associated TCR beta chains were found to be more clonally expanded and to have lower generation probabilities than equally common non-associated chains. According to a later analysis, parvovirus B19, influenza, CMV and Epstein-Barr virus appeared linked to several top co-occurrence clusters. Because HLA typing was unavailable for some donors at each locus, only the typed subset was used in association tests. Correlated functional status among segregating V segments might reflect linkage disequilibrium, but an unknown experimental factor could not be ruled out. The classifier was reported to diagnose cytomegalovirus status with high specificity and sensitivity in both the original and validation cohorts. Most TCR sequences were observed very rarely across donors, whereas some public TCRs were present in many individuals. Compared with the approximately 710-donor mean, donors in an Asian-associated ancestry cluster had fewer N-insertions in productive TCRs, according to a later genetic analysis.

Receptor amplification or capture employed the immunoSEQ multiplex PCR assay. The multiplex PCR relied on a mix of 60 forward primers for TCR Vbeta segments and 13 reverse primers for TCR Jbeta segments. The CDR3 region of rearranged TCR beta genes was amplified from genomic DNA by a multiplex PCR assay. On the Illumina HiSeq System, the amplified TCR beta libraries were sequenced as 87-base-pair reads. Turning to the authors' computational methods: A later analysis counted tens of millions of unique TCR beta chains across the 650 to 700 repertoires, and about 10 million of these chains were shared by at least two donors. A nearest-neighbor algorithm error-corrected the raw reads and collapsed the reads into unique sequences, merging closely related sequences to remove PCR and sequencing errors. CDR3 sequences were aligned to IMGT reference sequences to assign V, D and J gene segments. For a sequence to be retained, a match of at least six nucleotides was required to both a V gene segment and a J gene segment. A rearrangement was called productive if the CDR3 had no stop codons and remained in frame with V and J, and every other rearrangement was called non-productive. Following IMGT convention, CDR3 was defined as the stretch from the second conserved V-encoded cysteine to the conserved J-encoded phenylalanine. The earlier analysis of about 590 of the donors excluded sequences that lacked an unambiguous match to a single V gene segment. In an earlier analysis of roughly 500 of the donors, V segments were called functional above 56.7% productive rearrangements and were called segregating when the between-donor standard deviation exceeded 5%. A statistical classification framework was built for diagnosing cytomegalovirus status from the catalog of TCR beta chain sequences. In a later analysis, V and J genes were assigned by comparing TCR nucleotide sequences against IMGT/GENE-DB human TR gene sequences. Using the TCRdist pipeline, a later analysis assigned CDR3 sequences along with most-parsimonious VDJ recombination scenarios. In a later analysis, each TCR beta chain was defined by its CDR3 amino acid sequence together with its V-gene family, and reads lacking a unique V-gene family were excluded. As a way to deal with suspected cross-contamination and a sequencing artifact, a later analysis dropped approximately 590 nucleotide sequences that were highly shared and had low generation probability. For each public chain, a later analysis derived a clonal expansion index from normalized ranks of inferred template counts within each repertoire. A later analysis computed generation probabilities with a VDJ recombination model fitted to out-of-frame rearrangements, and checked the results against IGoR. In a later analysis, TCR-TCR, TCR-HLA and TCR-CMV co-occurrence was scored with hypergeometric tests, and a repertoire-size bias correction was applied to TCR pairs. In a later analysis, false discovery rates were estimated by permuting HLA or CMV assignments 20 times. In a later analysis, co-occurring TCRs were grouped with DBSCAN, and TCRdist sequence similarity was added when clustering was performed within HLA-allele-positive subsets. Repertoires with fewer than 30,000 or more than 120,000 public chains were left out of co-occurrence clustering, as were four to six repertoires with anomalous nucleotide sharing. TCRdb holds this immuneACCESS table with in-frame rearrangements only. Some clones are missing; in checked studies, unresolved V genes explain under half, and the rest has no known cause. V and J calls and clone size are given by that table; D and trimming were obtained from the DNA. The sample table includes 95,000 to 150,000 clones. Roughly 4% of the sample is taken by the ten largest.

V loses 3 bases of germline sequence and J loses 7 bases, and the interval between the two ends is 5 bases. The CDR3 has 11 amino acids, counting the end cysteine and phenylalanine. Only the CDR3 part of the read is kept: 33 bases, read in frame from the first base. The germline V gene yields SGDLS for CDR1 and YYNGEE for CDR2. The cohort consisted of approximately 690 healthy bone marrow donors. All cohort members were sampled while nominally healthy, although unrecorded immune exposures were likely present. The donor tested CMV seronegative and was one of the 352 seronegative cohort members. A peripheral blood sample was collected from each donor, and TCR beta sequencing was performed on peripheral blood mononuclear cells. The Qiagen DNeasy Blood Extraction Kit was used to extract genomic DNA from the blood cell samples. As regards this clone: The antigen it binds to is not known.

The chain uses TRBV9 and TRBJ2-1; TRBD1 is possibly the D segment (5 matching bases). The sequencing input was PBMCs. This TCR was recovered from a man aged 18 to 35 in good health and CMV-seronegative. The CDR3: CASSAGNEQFF. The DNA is TGTGCCAGCAGCGCAGGGAATGAGCAGTTCTTC. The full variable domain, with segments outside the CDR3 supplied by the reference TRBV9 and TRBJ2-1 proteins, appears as DSGVTQTPKHLITATGQRVTLRCSPRSGDLSVYWYQQSLDQGLQFLIQYYNGEERAKGNILERFSAQQFPDLHSELNLSSLELGDSALYFCASSAGNEQFFGPGTRLTVL.